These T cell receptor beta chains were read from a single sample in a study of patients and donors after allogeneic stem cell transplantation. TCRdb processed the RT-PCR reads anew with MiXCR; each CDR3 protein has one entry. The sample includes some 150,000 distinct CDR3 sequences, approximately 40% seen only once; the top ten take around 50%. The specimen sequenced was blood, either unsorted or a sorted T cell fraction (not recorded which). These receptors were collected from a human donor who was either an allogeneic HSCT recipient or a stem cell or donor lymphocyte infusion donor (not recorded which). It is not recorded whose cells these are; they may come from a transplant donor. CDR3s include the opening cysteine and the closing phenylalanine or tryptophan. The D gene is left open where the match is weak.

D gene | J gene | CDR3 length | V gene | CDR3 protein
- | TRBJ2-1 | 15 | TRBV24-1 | CATSDLRELVDEQFF
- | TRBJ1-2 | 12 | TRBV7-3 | CASSPDGYGYTF
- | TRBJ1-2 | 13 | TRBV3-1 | CASSHFGLGGYTF
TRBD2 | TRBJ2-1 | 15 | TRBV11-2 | CASRVGGIRYNEQFF
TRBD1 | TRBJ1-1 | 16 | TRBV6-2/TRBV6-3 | CASSPPGQGAQTEAFF
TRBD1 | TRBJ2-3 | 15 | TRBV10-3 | CAIRRTGPSTDTQYF
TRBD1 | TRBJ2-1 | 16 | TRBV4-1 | CASSLQDREVGDEQFF
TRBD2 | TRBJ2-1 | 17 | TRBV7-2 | CASSLVLAGGSYNEQFF
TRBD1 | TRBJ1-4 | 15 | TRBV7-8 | CASSRRDRGPEKLFF
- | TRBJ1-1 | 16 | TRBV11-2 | CASSPTRGRMNTEAFF
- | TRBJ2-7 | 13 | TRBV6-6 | CASSAGGMLEQYF
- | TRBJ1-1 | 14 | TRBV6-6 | CASSYQRGRTEAFF
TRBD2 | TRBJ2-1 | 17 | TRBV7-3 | CASSLTRSGGFYNEQFF
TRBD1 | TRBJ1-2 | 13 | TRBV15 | CATSSYQGGGYTF
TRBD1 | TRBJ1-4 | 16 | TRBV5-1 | CASSPGTGTGNEKLFF
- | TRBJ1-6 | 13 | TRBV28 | CASSLDVRVALHF
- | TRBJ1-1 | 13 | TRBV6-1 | CASGPAPNTEAFF
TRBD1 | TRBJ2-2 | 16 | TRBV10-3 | CAISESPGGLTGELFF
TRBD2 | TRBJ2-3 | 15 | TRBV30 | CAWSVLAGSTDTQYF
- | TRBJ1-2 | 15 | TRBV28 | CASTPTDGVIGGYTF
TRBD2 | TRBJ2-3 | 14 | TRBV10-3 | CAPGGASLGDTQYF
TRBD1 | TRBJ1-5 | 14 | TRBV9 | CASSVGRGLQPQHF
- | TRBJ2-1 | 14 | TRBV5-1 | CASSFDSARGEQFF
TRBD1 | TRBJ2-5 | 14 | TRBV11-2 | CASSFGQGKETQYF
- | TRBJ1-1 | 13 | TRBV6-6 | CASSSTETGEAFF
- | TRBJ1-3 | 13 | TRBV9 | CASSVGSGNTIYF
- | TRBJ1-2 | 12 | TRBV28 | CASAIGPYGYTF
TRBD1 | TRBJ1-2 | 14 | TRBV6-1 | CASSEDPGGEGYTF
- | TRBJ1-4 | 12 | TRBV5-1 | CASTDPGLKLFF
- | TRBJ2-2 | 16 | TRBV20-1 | CSARDNAGANTGELFF
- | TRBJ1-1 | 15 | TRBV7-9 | CASSLPTGRAGRAFF
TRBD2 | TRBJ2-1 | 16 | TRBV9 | CASSVVSGGAYNEQFF
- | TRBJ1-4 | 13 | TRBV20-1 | CSAGGGINEKLFF
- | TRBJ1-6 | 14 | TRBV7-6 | CASSLEGYNSPLHF
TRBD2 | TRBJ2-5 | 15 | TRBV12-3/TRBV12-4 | CASSLARAGAETQYF
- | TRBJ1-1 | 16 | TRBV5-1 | CASSLPETTGSTEAFF
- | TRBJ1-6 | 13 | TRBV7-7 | CASSLAYNSPLHF